This TCR beta chain was found in a study of cytomegalovirus exposure and HLA in healthy donors. Study information: Researchers found that under 90% of over 350 genotyped donors fell within the Caucasian-associated ancestry cluster.

Study findings and constraints: Among TCR beta chains, those listed as cytomegalovirus-associated numbered 164. Most sequenced TCRs were rare (though some public TCRs occurred in many donors).

The CDR3 runs 14 residues. Trimming removed 5 bases from V and 2 bases from J, with 13 bases in between. Germline CDR1 is SEHNR and CDR2 is FQNEAQ (reference sequence). Note on this clone: The antigen is unknown.

PCR involved 60 Vbeta and 13 Jbeta primers. Methods used by the authors: As a later analysis found, there were 70 million to 100 million unique TCR beta chains, of which 8.5 million to 14 million were shared. Generated by immunoSEQ multiplex PCR, the TCRdb table keeps only in-frame clones and is missing some. From that table come the V and J calls and clone size; the DNA was used to work out D and trimming. Of some 200,000 clones in the sample, about 59% were seen once. The receptor's source is a man in his forties in good health and CMV-seronegative. The chain is built from TRBV7-9 and TRBJ2-7; weak D call: TRBD1 (7 bases). The sample consisted of PBMCs. As DNA, the CDR3 is TGTGCCAGCAGCCCCGCAGGGGGGCCCTACGAGCAGTACTTC. Translating gives CASSPAGGPYEQYF.